Following are 25 T cell receptor beta chains from one sample sequenced in a study of post-analysis software for immune sequencing data. Study findings and constraints: Four or five TRBV segments, including TRBV5-6, TRBV5-1 and TRBV20-1, were more frequent in patients than controls.

Unique molecular identifiers were present in the TCR beta cDNA libraries. TCRdb used MiXCR to reprocess the PCR reads, holding one entry per CDR3 protein. This table has hundreds of thousands of distinct CDR3 sequences, about 32% appearing once. Which antigens these TCRs recognize remains unknown. Sequencing input: blood. The receptor source for this set is a girl aged 5-17 years with multiple sclerosis.

The chain combines TRBV20-1 with TRBJ1-4; the D is unclear. Germline lookup yields CDR1 DFQATT and CDR2 SNEGSKA (reference sequence). CDR3 size: 14 residues. The V end lost 5 bases, the J end lost 4 bases, and 14 bases lay between the germline ends. CDR3 bases: TGCAGTGCTCCCCGGGGAGGCCATAATGAAAAACTGTTTTTT. This codes for CSAPRGGHNEKLFF.

CDR3 nucleotide sequence: TGTGCCAGCAGAATGGACGGAAATAGCAATCAGCCCCAGCATTTT. The encoded protein is CASRMDGNSNQPQHF. This rearrangement joins TRBV7-9 to TRBJ1-5, with D unclear. Germline V gene lookup returns CDR1 SEHNR and CDR2 FQNEAQ (reference sequence). This CDR3 has 15 amino acids. Trimming stripped 6 bases from V and 0 bases from J, with 12 bases between.

Only a few counts were recorded for this clonotype. The chain employs TRBV10-2 and TRBJ2-5, with D possibly being TRBD1 (5 bases). The CDR3 extends over 14 amino acids. Trimming pared 7 bases from V and 0 bases from J, leaving 12 bases between. In germline, CDR1 is WSHSY, CDR2 SAAADI. CDR3 in amino acids: CASTRRRDQETQYF. Here the CDR3 DNA reads TGCGCCAGCACCAGACGCAGGGACCAAGAGACCCAGTACTTC.

The genes are TRBV7-2 and TRBJ2-3; D remains ambiguous. The CDR3 is 13 amino acids. The germline V gene has CDR1 SGHTA and CDR2 FQGNSA. The V and J ends lost 3 bases and 2 bases respectively, with 6 bases between them. The CDR3 nucleotides are TGTGCCAGCAGCTTGTCGCTCACAGATACGCAGTATTTT. It specifies CASSLSLTDTQYF.

Only a few counts were recorded for this clonotype. This chain uses TRBV5-5 with TRBJ2-3; no firm D call. The CDR3 spans 12 residues. Trimming took 4 bases from V and 3 from J, leaving 6 bases between them. Germline V CDR1 and CDR2: SGHKS, YYEKEE (reference sequence). CDR3 sequence reads: CASSHNTDTQYF. The CDR3 bases are TGTGCCAGCAGCCACAATACAGATACGCAGTATTTT.

In its sample, this clonotype was seen a few times. The CDR3 DNA sequence: TGTGCCACTCAGGGTAACATTTACAATGAGCAGTTCTTC. Residues: CATQGNIYNEQFF. The gene calls are TRBV19 and TRBJ2-1, with D perhaps TRBD1 (5 bases). The CDR3 covers 13 residues. Germline CDR1 LNHDA, CDR2 SQIVND (reference sequence). The V gene lost 10 bases and the J gene lost 4 bases, with 14 bases spanning the gap.

This clonotype occurred a few times. This chain links TRBV7-8 with TRBJ2-1; 9 nucleotides match TRBD1. Germline V gene sequence: CDR1 SGHVS, CDR2 FQNEAQ. The trim removed 4 bases at V and 7 bases at J, leaving 11 bases unmatched. The CDR3 spans 16 residues. The CDR3: CASSSLQGASGNEQFF. The CDR3 DNA is TGTGCCAGCAGCTCCCTACAGGGGGCATCGGGGAATGAGCAGTTCTTC.

This clonotype has only a few counts. The chain couples TRBV10-3 to TRBJ2-1; D unresolved. Germline-derived CDR1 and CDR2 are ENHRY and SYGVKD. V dropped 2 bases and J dropped 7 bases, with 15 bases sitting between them. CDR3 length: 15 amino acids. CDR3 region: CAISEGPPNQNEQFF. Here the CDR3 DNA reads TGTGCCATCAGTGAGGGACCTCCGAACCAGAATGAGCAGTTCTTC.

The V gene is TRBV27, the J gene TRBJ2-7; D gene ambiguous. Germline loops: CDR1 MNHEY, CDR2 SMNVEV (reference sequence). The CDR3 sequence is 10 residues long. V was trimmed by 8 bases and J by 6 bases, leaving 8 bases between them. The CDR3 sequence: CASGLVEQYF. CDR3 bases: TGTGCCAGCGGGTTAGTCGAGCAGTACTTC.

This clonotype was observed many times. V and J are TRBV7-2 and TRBJ2-5; no definite D call. The CDR3 extends over 11 amino acids. Germline-derived CDR1 and CDR2 are SGHTA and FQGNSA. V dropped 2 bases and J dropped 6 bases, with 4 bases sitting between them. This chain's CDR3 is CASSLSQTQYF. The CDR3, as DNA: TGTGCCAGCAGCTTAAGCCAGACCCAGTACTTC.

This chain links TRBV20-1 with TRBJ2-4; the match to TRBD1 covers 8 bases. The CDR3 has 15 amino acids. Germline CDR1 reads DFQATT; CDR2 reads SNEGSKA (reference sequence). V gave up 2 bases and J gave up 3 bases; unmatched junction bases: 6. The CDR3 sequence is CSARPQGTGKNIQYF. The CDR3 nucleotides are TGCAGTGCTAGACCCCAGGGGACAGGCAAAAACATTCAGTACTTC.

In its sample, this clonotype was seen a few times. V gene TRBV4-3 combines with J gene TRBJ2-5; a weak D match, TRBD1 (5 bases). The CDR3 runs to 16 residues. Trimming removed 0 bases at V and 4 bases at J, with 15 bases between. Germline lookup yields CDR1 LGHNA and CDR2 YSLEER. The CDR3 DNA reads TGCGCCAGCAGCCAAGATCTCTTAGGCAGGGCAGAGACCCAGTACTTC. This codes for CASSQDLLGRAETQYF.

Comments on this clonotype: This may stem from a read error, because a much larger clone lies one nucleotide away. The V and J genes are TRBV28 and TRBJ1-2; 8 nucleotides agree with TRBD1. Germline CDR1 reads MDHEN; CDR2 reads SYDVKM. V gave up 5 bases and J gave up 7 bases; unmatched junction bases: 9. The CDR3 has 14 residues. The CDR3 here is CASSLEDRVGGYTF. CDR3 bases: TGTGCCAGCAGTCTTGAGGACAGGGTCGGTGGCTACACCTTC.

This clonotype was picked up a small number of times. The V and J genes are TRBV12-3 or TRBV12-4 and TRBJ2-5; unclear D gene. Deletions cut 5 bases from V and 4 bases from J, with 11 bases between. CDR3 length equals 13 residues. CDR3 loop: CASSTGRLETQYF. Here the CDR3 DNA reads TGTGCCAGCAGTACGGGCCGGCTAGAGACCCAGTACTTC.

The rearrangement joins TRBV7-9 to TRBJ2-1, with D possibly matching TRBD2 (5 bases). CDR1 SEHNR and CDR2 FQNEAQ come from the germline V gene (reference sequence). The CDR3 contains 15 residues. Deletions cut 6 bases from V and 6 bases from J, with 18 bases between. The CDR3 reads CASSPPGVRRNEQFF. CDR3 DNA: TGTGCCAGCAGTCCCCCCGGGGTTCGGCGCAATGAGCAGTTCTTC.

This clonotype was observed a few times. The chain uses TRBV6-1 and TRBJ2-5; the match to TRBD2 covers 8 bases. Germline CDR1 reads MNHNS; CDR2 reads SASEGT. CDR3 length equals 15 residues. J was trimmed by 4 bases and V by 1 base; bases with no gene match: 5. CDR3 bases: TGTGCCAGCAGTGAAGGGGTAGCGGGGCGAGAGACCCAGTACTTC. Translating gives CASSEGVAGRETQYF.

V gene TRBV7-2 combines with J gene TRBJ1-2; D gene uncertain. The CDR3 runs 12 residues. The V end lost 1 base, the J end lost 10 bases, and 10 bases lay between the germline ends. The germline V gene has CDR1 SGHTA and CDR2 FQGNSA. The CDR3 sequence: CASSLVRRDYTF. For the CDR3, the DNA is TGTGCCAGCAGCTTAGTGCGGCGAGACTACACCTTC. Variable domain in full (rest from reference TRBV7-2 and TRBJ1-2): GAGVSQSPSNKVTEKGKDVELRCDPISGHTALYWYRQSLGQGLEFLIYFQGNSAPDKSGLPSDRFSAERTGGSVSTLTIQRTQQEDSAVYLCASSLVRRDYTFGSGTRLTVV.

CDR3 protein: CSARPTTGSDTQYF. As DNA, the CDR3 is TGCAGTGCTAGACCCACCACAGGGTCAGATACGCAGTATTTT. The chain employs TRBV20-1 and TRBJ2-3; a possible D gene is TRBD1 (6 bases). The CDR3 extends over 14 amino acids. The germline V gene has CDR1 DFQATT and CDR2 SNEGSKA (reference sequence). V lost 2 bases, J lost 4 bases, and 13 bases lay in between.

This clonotype was seen only a few times. The rearrangement links TRBV12-3 or TRBV12-4 to TRBJ1-1, with D perhaps matching TRBD1 (6 bases). CDR3 size: 14 residues. Trimming pared 7 bases from V and 2 bases from J, leaving 14 bases between. In DNA, the CDR3 is TGTGCCAGCACCGCTACAGGGAGAAACACTGAAGCTTTCTTT. It yields the protein CASTATGRNTEAFF.

The chain carries TRBV7-8 and TRBJ2-1; D is possibly TRBD2 (6 bases). CDR3 length: 16 residues. Germline CDR1 reads SGHVS; CDR2 reads FQNEAQ. V lost 3 bases and J lost 2, with 14 bases in between. CDR3 amino acids: CASSLTLARTYNEQFF. CDR3 bases: TGTGCCAGCAGCTTGACCCTAGCGAGGACCTACAATGAGCAGTTCTTC.

In this sample, this clonotype turned up many times. This rearrangement joins TRBV12-3 or TRBV12-4 to TRBJ2-7, with D hard to call. The CDR3 sequence is 13 residues long. Trimming removed 1 base at V and 6 bases at J, with 10 bases between. CDR3 residues: CASSLGVRSEQYF. The CDR3 nucleotides read TGTGCCAGCAGTTTAGGGGTTAGGTCCGAGCAGTACTTC.

The chain has TRBV29-1 and TRBJ1-1, with a tentative D call TRBD1 (6 bases). Trimming left V 6 bases short and J 2 bases short, with 16 bases between. Per the germline V gene, CDR1 is SQVTM and CDR2 is ANQGSEA. The CDR3 is made up of 14 amino acids. CDR3 protein: CSVDPGAVNTEAFF. CDR3 sequence (DNA): TGCAGCGTAGACCCGGGGGCGGTCAACACTGAAGCTTTCTTT.

The chain links TRBV7-8 to TRBJ2-5; no firm D call. The germline V gene encodes CDR1 SGHVS and CDR2 FQNEAQ. The CDR3 length is 13 residues. Trimming left V 4 bases short and J 4 bases short, with 10 bases between. Written as DNA, the CDR3 is TGTGCCAGCAGCTCGGTCGAGGTAGAGACCCAGTACTTC. It encodes CASSSVEVETQYF.

The rearrangement links TRBV6-6 to TRBJ1-5; perhaps TRBD1 as D (5 bases). Germline V gene lookup returns CDR1 MNHNY and CDR2 SVGAGI (reference sequence). CDR3 length: 15 amino acids. The V end lost 0 bases, the J end lost 8 bases, and 14 bases lay between the germline ends. The CDR3 sequence is CASSYSVQAAEPQHF. As DNA, the CDR3 is TGTGCCAGCAGTTACTCGGTACAGGCGGCGGAGCCCCAGCATTTT.

Ten or more counts support this clonotype. CDR3 nucleotides: TGCGCCAGCAGCCAACTTACTAGCGTCTCCTACAATGAGCAGTTCTTC. This translates into CASSQLTSVSYNEQFF. The rearrangement joins TRBV10-2 to TRBJ2-1, with TRBD2 matching over 7 bases. From germline, CDR1 is WSHSY and CDR2 SAAADI. CDR3 size: 16 residues. V lost 6 bases to trimming and J lost 0 bases; unmatched junction nucleotides: 8.